This T cell receptor beta chain was identified in a study of blood T cell repertoires in COVID-19. Overall study: The United States, Italy and Spain were the sources of the acute and convalescent COVID-19 samples. PBMCs, B-cell-depleted T cells, or T cells provided the cDNA or gDNA that made up the material.

This clone was counted a single time. Original processing notes: Estimates of nucleated cell counts were drawn from the amplification of reference gene primers. Generated by immunoSEQ multiplex PCR, the TCRdb table keeps only in-frame clones and is missing some. That table is the source of V, J and clone size, and D and trimming were worked out from the DNA. There are 100,000 to 150,000 clones in the sample; 69% occur only once, and approximately 2.3% lies in the top ten. CDR1 is SGHRS and CDR2 is YFSETQ in the germline V gene. V was shortened by 4 bases and J by 8 bases, with 19 bases between the two germline ends. This CDR3 has 15 amino acids.

Material for sequencing was peripheral blood. The chain recombines TRBV5-1 with TRBJ2-1; the D is unclear. The TCR originated in a woman in her 70s with acute or convalescent COVID-19. CDR3 amino acids: CASSRTREVLDEQFF. DNA for the CDR3: TGCGCCAGCAGCCGTACCCGTGAGGTGTTGGATGAGCAGTTCTTC.